These T cell receptor beta chains were read from a single sample in a study of blood T cell repertoires in COVID-19. Assay used: immunoSEQ multiplex PCR; TCRdb lists only in-frame clones, some missing. The sample consists of roughly 220,000 clones, around 81% of them appearing once. The sequenced sample consisted of peripheral blood. The receptors stem from an older woman with acute or convalescent COVID-19. The CDR3 runs from the conserved cysteine through the conserved F or W. The D gene is left open where the match is weak. The size field is filled for only some rows; it gives once, few, many or a size class.

J gene: TRBJ1-5
clone size: NA
D gene: NA
V gene: TRBV19
CDR3 DNA: TGTGCCAGTAGTACCCAGGGGCCCCGTCAGCCCCAGCATTTT
CDR3 protein: CASSTQGPRQPQHF

J gene: TRBJ1-4
clone size: NA
D gene: NA
V gene: TRBV4-3
CDR3 DNA: TGCGCCAGCAGCCAAGAGGGGGCAGGCGAAAAACTGTTTTTT
CDR3 protein: CASSQEGAGEKLFF

J gene: TRBJ2-2
clone size: once
D gene: TRBD2
V gene: TRBV19
CDR3 DNA: TGTGCCAGTAAGGGCGTAGCGGGGTATAACACCGGGGAGCTGTTTTTT
CDR3 protein: CASKGVAGYNTGELFF

J gene: TRBJ2-7
clone size: NA
D gene: NA
V gene: TRBV11-2
CDR3 DNA: TGTGCCAGCAGCCCCGGCCGGGACATCACGCTGTTACGGGCCCGGCAGTACTTC
CDR3 protein: CASSPGRDITLLRARQYF

J gene: TRBJ1-1
clone size: NA
D gene: NA
V gene: TRBV5-1
CDR3 DNA: TGCGCCAGCAGCTTGGGCCCGCGTCTAGATAACACTGAAGCTTTCTTT
CDR3 protein: CASSLGPRLDNTEAFF

J gene: TRBJ2-3
clone size: NA
D gene: TRBD2
V gene: TRBV7-3
CDR3 DNA: TGTGCCAGCAGCACCGGACTAGCGGCAGATACGCAGTATTTT
CDR3 protein: CASSTGLAADTQYF

J gene: TRBJ2-2
clone size: few
D gene: TRBD1
V gene: TRBV7-9
CDR3 DNA: TGTGCCAGCAGTCGTTCCGGGACAGGGTTTTTCGGGGAGCTGTTTTTT
CDR3 protein: CASSRSGTGFFGELFF

J gene: TRBJ1-2
clone size: NA
D gene: TRBD1
V gene: TRBV19
CDR3 DNA: TGTGCCAGTAGTACCACCGGGACAGCTAACTATGGCTACACCTTC
CDR3 protein: CASSTTGTANYGYTF

J gene: TRBJ2-5
clone size: NA
D gene: NA
V gene: TRBV27
CDR3 DNA: TGTGCCAGCAGTTTTCGGGGTGGTCCCCAGTACTTC
CDR3 protein: CASSFRGGPQYF

J gene: TRBJ1-2
clone size: few
D gene: TRBD1
V gene: TRBV6-1
CDR3 DNA: TGTGCCAGCAGTGAGGGACAGGGATATTTCTATGGCTACACCTTC
CDR3 protein: CASSEGQGYFYGYTF

J gene: TRBJ2-3
clone size: NA
D gene: TRBD2
V gene: TRBV30
CDR3 DNA: TGTGCCTGGAGTGTCGGGGGGGGCGCAAAATGGTCAGATACGCAGTATTTT
CDR3 protein: CAWSVGGGAKWSDTQYF

J gene: TRBJ1-1
clone size: NA
D gene: NA
V gene: TRBV5-5
CDR3 DNA: TGTGCCAGCAGCCGCGACACTGGCACTTCTATATTTGAAGCTTTCTTT
CDR3 protein: CASSRDTGTSIFEAFF

J gene: TRBJ1-2
clone size: NA
D gene: NA
V gene: TRBV5-4
CDR3 DNA: TGTGCCAGCAGCGGCTCGACAGGAGGTTTTTTAGGCTATGGCTACACCTTC
CDR3 protein: CASSGSTGGFLGYGYTF

J gene: TRBJ1-2
clone size: NA
D gene: NA
V gene: TRBV19
CDR3 DNA: TGTGCCAGTAGTTCCGTGGGAGACTATGGCTACACCTTC
CDR3 protein: CASSSVGDYGYTF

J gene: TRBJ1-5
clone size: NA
D gene: NA
V gene: TRBV5-4
CDR3 DNA: TGTGCCAGCAGCTTGGGAGGGAATGGGCCCCAGCATTTT
CDR3 protein: CASSLGGNGPQHF

J gene: TRBJ2-2
clone size: NA
D gene: NA
V gene: TRBV18
CDR3 DNA: TGTGCCAGCTCACCCCGGACGGGATCTATCGGGGAGCTGTTTTTT
CDR3 protein: CASSPRTGSIGELFF

J gene: TRBJ2-7
clone size: once
D gene: NA
V gene: TRBV20-1
CDR3 DNA: TGCAGTGCTACAGATAGCGAGCAGTACTTC
CDR3 protein: CSATDSEQYF

J gene: TRBJ1-1
clone size: NA
D gene: NA
V gene: TRBV28
CDR3 DNA: TGTGCCAGCAGGGGTTGGGGGGTTGAAGAAGCTTTCTTT
CDR3 protein: CASRGWGVEEAFF

J gene: TRBJ2-2
clone size: few
D gene: NA
V gene: TRBV7-3
CDR3 DNA: TGTGCCAGCAGCTTTTTTAGCGCCAACACCGGGGAGCTGTTTTTT
CDR3 protein: CASSFFSANTGELFF

J gene: TRBJ1-1
clone size: NA
D gene: NA
V gene: TRBV6-2/TRBV6-3
CDR3 DNA: TGTGCCAGCAGTTACTCGGGCAGGGTTACAGGTGAAGCTTTCTTT
CDR3 protein: CASSYSGRVTGEAFF

J gene: TRBJ2-1
clone size: NA
D gene: TRBD2
V gene: TRBV2
CDR3 DNA: TGTGCCAGCAGCCGTAGACGAGCGGGGGGTCTGGGCAATGAGCAGTTCTTC
CDR3 protein: CASSRRRAGGLGNEQFF

J gene: TRBJ1-5
clone size: NA
D gene: NA
V gene: TRBV3-1/TRBV3-2
CDR3 DNA: TGTGCCAGCAGCCAGGACAGTTTCAATCAGCCCCAGCATTTT
CDR3 protein: CASSQDSFNQPQHF

J gene: TRBJ1-2
clone size: NA
D gene: NA
V gene: TRBV3-1/TRBV3-2
CDR3 DNA: TGTGCCAGCAGCCAAGTTGCTTCCGGGGGGGGTGGCTACACCTTC
CDR3 protein: CASSQVASGGGGYTF

J gene: TRBJ2-5
clone size: NA
D gene: NA
V gene: TRBV5-1
CDR3 DNA: TGCGCCAGCCCTTCTATGGAGACCCAGTACTTC
CDR3 protein: CASPSMETQYF

J gene: TRBJ1-1
clone size: NA
D gene: NA
V gene: TRBV27
CDR3 DNA: TGTGCCAGCAGTAAGACAGGTTGGAGTGACACTGAAGCTTTCTTT
CDR3 protein: CASSKTGWSDTEAFF

J gene: TRBJ1-5
clone size: NA
D gene: NA
V gene: TRBV29-1
CDR3 DNA: TGCAGCGTTGGGGCAGTCAATCAGCCCCAGCATTTT
CDR3 protein: CSVGAVNQPQHF

J gene: TRBJ1-2
clone size: NA
D gene: NA
V gene: TRBV5-1
CDR3 DNA: TGCGCCAGCTCACAAAGGAGGGACTATGGCTACACCTTC
CDR3 protein: CASSQRRDYGYTF

J gene: TRBJ1-1
clone size: NA
D gene: NA
V gene: TRBV19
CDR3 DNA: TGTGCCAGTAGTTTCAGGACAGAACTTGGGACTGAAGCTTTCTTT
CDR3 protein: CASSFRTELGTEAFF

J gene: TRBJ2-3
clone size: NA
D gene: NA
V gene: TRBV7-2
CDR3 DNA: TGTGCCAGCAGCTTAGGGGGGGCAGATACGCAGTATTTT
CDR3 protein: CASSLGGADTQYF

J gene: TRBJ1-4
clone size: NA
D gene: NA
V gene: TRBV9
CDR3 DNA: TGTGCCAGCAGCGCCGGTCATTCCCCAACTAATGAAAAACTGTTTTTT
CDR3 protein: CASSAGHSPTNEKLFF

J gene: TRBJ1-2
clone size: NA
D gene: TRBD1
V gene: TRBV10-2
CDR3 DNA: TGCGCCAGCAGAGACAGGGTTATCTATGGCTACACCTTC
CDR3 protein: CASRDRVIYGYTF

J gene: TRBJ2-3
clone size: NA
D gene: NA
V gene: TRBV5-8
CDR3 DNA: TGTGCCAGCAGCCACCGGGTTAGCACAGATACGCAGTATTTT
CDR3 protein: CASSHRVSTDTQYF

J gene: TRBJ2-3
clone size: NA
D gene: TRBD1
V gene: TRBV6-6
CDR3 DNA: TGTGCCAGCAGTTACCCGGGACAGGGGATAGTAGATACGCAGTATTTT
CDR3 protein: CASSYPGQGIVDTQYF

J gene: TRBJ2-5
clone size: many
D gene: TRBD2
V gene: TRBV7-9
CDR3 DNA: TGTGCCAGCAGCTCGCTAGCGGTCCAAGAGACCCAGTACTTC
CDR3 protein: CASSSLAVQETQYF

J gene: TRBJ1-2
clone size: NA
D gene: NA
V gene: TRBV5-4
CDR3 DNA: TGTGCCAGCAGCTTGACCCAACAGGTGAAGTATGGCTACACCTTC
CDR3 protein: CASSLTQQVKYGYTF

J gene: TRBJ2-3
clone size: NA
D gene: NA
V gene: TRBV5-4
CDR3 DNA: TGTGCCAGCAGCTTGGATCTCGCAGATACGCAGTATTTT
CDR3 protein: CASSLDLADTQYF

J gene: TRBJ1-4
clone size: NA
D gene: NA
V gene: TRBV25-1
CDR3 DNA: TGTGCCAGCAGTGAACCCGGAGAGGAAAAACTGTTTTTT
CDR3 protein: CASSEPGEEKLFF

J gene: TRBJ1-2
clone size: NA
D gene: NA
V gene: TRBV5-4
CDR3 DNA: TGTGCCAGCAGCTTGGCGGAGGGTTATGGCTACACCTTC
CDR3 protein: CASSLAEGYGYTF

J gene: TRBJ1-2
clone size: once
D gene: TRBD1
V gene: TRBV2
CDR3 DNA: TGTGCCAGCAGGCCCGGGACAGGGAATGGCTACACCTTC
CDR3 protein: CASRPGTGNGYTF

J gene: TRBJ1-2
clone size: once
D gene: NA
V gene: TRBV5-4
CDR3 DNA: TGTGCCAGCAGCGCGGATACAGGGTTTTATGGCTACACCTTC
CDR3 protein: CASSADTGFYGYTF

J gene: TRBJ1-3
clone size: NA
D gene: NA
V gene: TRBV6-1
CDR3 DNA: TGTGCCAGCAGTGAAAGCCCCCAGGGTTACGGAAACACCATATATTTT
CDR3 protein: CASSESPQGYGNTIYF

J gene: TRBJ2-3
clone size: NA
D gene: NA
V gene: TRBV14
CDR3 DNA: TGTGCCAGCAGCCAGCCGGGGGCAGATACGCAGTATTTT
CDR3 protein: CASSQPGADTQYF

J gene: TRBJ2-2
clone size: NA
D gene: NA
V gene: TRBV6-5
CDR3 DNA: TGTGCCAGCAGGGAGGGGCCGAACACCGGGGAGCTGTTTTTT
CDR3 protein: CASREGPNTGELFF

J gene: TRBJ2-7
clone size: few
D gene: NA
V gene: TRBV6-1
CDR3 DNA: TGTGCCAGCAGTGAACGGTATAGCCGGGAGCAGTACTTC
CDR3 protein: CASSERYSREQYF

J gene: TRBJ1-1
clone size: NA
D gene: NA
V gene: TRBV4-1
CDR3 DNA: TGCGCCAGCAGCCCCGACCCAGGTCGTTGGAACACTGAAGCTTTCTTT
CDR3 protein: CASSPDPGRWNTEAFF

J gene: TRBJ2-1
clone size: once
D gene: TRBD1
V gene: TRBV27
CDR3 DNA: TGTGCCAGCAGTAACCACAGGGGAGTATCCTACAATGAGCAGTTCTTC
CDR3 protein: CASSNHRGVSYNEQFF

J gene: TRBJ2-3
clone size: NA
D gene: TRBD2
V gene: TRBV7-9
CDR3 DNA: TGTGCCAGCAGCTTGCGACTAGCGGGGGGCCGAGATACGCAGTATTTT
CDR3 protein: CASSLRLAGGRDTQYF

J gene: TRBJ1-5
clone size: many
D gene: TRBD1
V gene: TRBV10-2
CDR3 DNA: TGCGCCAGCAGAAAACAGGGGGCAGATCAGCCCCAGCATTTT
CDR3 protein: CASRKQGADQPQHF

J gene: TRBJ2-3
clone size: NA
D gene: TRBD2
V gene: TRBV7-2
CDR3 DNA: TGTGCCAGCAGCGCCCGGACTAGCGGACGCACAGATACGCAGTATTTT
CDR3 protein: CASSARTSGRTDTQYF